This TCR beta chain appears in the sequencing data of a study of T cells expressing NK-cell markers. TCRdb reprocessed the 5' RACE reads and reports one entry per CDR3 protein, with no DNA. Seen in this sample are about 380,000 distinct CDR3 sequences; the ten most common clones hold roughly 5.4%. This CDR3 comprises 14 residues. CDR1 and CDR2 from the germline V gene are MNHEY and SMNVEV (reference sequence). Sample: blood T cells: a sorted CD56 or NKG2C T cell subset, CD4+ or CD8+ T cells, or bulk PBMC T cells (not recorded which). The sequence came from a man aged 18-75 years in good health. V gene TRBV27 combines with J gene TRBJ2-7; the D call from TCRdb, TRBD2, cannot be confirmed without DNA. The CDR3 here is CASSQGLAVSEQYF.